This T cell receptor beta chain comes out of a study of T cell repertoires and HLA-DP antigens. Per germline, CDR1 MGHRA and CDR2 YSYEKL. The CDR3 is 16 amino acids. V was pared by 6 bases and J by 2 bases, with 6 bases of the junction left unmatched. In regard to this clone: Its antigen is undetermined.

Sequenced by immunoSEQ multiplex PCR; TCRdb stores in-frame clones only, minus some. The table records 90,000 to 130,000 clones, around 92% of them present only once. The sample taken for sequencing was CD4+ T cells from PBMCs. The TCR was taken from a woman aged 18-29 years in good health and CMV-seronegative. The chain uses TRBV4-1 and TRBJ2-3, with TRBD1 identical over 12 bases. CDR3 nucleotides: TGCGCCAGCAGGAAGGGACAGGGGGCGTACACAGATACGCAGTATTTT. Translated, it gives CASRKGQGAYTDTQYF.